Presented here are 31 T cell receptor beta chains from one specimen sequenced in a study of blood T cell repertoires in COVID-19. Using immunoSEQ multiplex PCR, the repertoire was profiled, and TCRdb retains in-frame clones only, with some absent. This sample carries 150,000 to 200,000 clones, over 80% of them seen once, and the ten largest clones take approximately 0.99%. Sequencing used peripheral blood. These receptors were taken from a man aged 60 to 69 with COVID-19, enrolled during active disease.

The chain uses TRBV5-4 and TRBJ2-7; 9 nucleotides match TRBD1. The CDR3 totals 14 residues. The germline V gene has CDR1 SGHNT and CDR2 YYREEE (reference sequence). The junction had 1 base not matched to a gene; V was cut back by 3 bases and J by 0 bases. CDR3: CASSWTGASYEQYF. The CDR3, as DNA: TGTGCCAGCAGCTGGACAGGGGCCTCCTACGAGCAGTACTTC.

The CDR3 bases are TGTGCCAGCAGCTCCGGACATGCGAACACTGAAGCTTTCTTT. This translates into CASSSGHANTEAFF. The V and J genes are TRBV7-3 and TRBJ1-1; tentatively, D is TRBD1 (5 bases). The CDR3 runs 14 residues. From germline, CDR1 is SGHTA and CDR2 FQGTGA. Trimming removed 4 bases from V and 1 base from J, with 10 bases in between.

The genes are TRBV9 and TRBJ2-5; D might be TRBD2 (6 bases). Germline values: CDR1 SGDLS, CDR2 YYNGEE. V lost 0 bases, J lost 2 bases, and 11 bases lay in between. The CDR3 runs to 15 residues. CDR3 sequence (DNA): TGTGCCAGCAGCGTAGTTTCGGGGAGGCAAGAGACCCAGTACTTC. Encoded protein: CASSVVSGRQETQYF. Full variable domain (remainder filled in from reference TRBV9 and TRBJ2-5): DSGVTQTPKHLITATGQRVTLRCSPRSGDLSVYWYQQSLDQGLQFLIQYYNGEERAKGNILERFSAQQFPDLHSELNLSSLELGDSALYFCASSVVSGRQETQYFGPGTRLLVL.

The rearrangement uses TRBV7-9 and TRBJ2-1; maybe TRBD2 (5 bases). The germline gives CDR1 SEHNR, CDR2 FQNEAQ (reference sequence). The CDR3 is made up of 13 amino acids. Trimming cost V 5 bases and J 3 bases, with 8 bases left between them. CDR3 DNA sequence: TGTGCCAGCAGCCTTCGGGACTACAATGAGCAGTTCTTC. This sequence encodes CASSLRDYNEQFF.

The chain employs TRBV7-6 and TRBJ1-6; the match to TRBD1 covers 9 bases. The length of the CDR3 is 15 residues. The germline V gene encodes CDR1 SGHVS and CDR2 FNYEAQ. Trimming cost V 2 bases and J 6 bases; bases outside gene matches: 2. CDR3 residues: CASSLRGQGNSPLHF. Here the CDR3 DNA reads TGTGCCAGCAGCTTAAGGGGACAGGGTAATTCACCCCTCCACTTT. Full variable domain (missing parts from reference TRBV7-6 and TRBJ1-6): GAGVSQSPRYKVTKRGQDVALRCDPISGHVSLYWYRQALGQGPEFLTYFNYEAQQDKSGLPNDRFSAERPEGSISTLTIQRTEQRDSAMYRCASSLRGQGNSPLHFGNGTRLTVT.

A single count supports this clone. The sample contains more than one DNA sequence encoding this CDR3. V and J are TRBV5-1 and TRBJ1-1; 8 bases fit TRBD1. V was pared by 4 bases and J by 4 bases, with 6 bases of the junction left unmatched. The germline V gene encodes CDR1 SGHRS and CDR2 YFSETQ. This CDR3 has 14 amino acids. The CDR3 loop is CASSPGQGGTEAFF. Written as DNA, the CDR3 is TGCGCCAGCAGCCCCGGACAGGGAGGCACTGAAGCTTTCTTT.

The chain recombines TRBV3-1 (or the pseudogene TRBV3-2) with TRBJ1-5; unclear D gene. The CDR3 totals 14 residues. V shed 3 bases and J shed 5 bases, with 11 bases lying between them. Germline V lookup: CDR1 LGHDT, CDR2 YNNKEL (reference sequence). This CDR3 reads CASSQMTGDQPQHF. CDR3 coding DNA: TGTGCCAGCAGCCAGATGACGGGTGATCAGCCCCAGCATTTT.

This chain links TRBV7-8 with TRBJ2-1; 12 nucleotides line up with TRBD1. The CDR3 length is 15 residues. V shed 8 bases and J 6 bases; nucleotides not matched to a gene: 8. Looked up from germline, CDR1 is SGHVS and CDR2 is FQNEAQ. CDR3 nucleotide sequence: TGTGCCAGCGGGAGTGGGACAGGGGGCCCCAATGAGCAGTTCTTC. This gives the protein CASGSGTGGPNEQFF.

The V call is TRBV9, the J call TRBJ1-6, with TRBD1 matching 7 bases. J was trimmed by 6 bases and V by 4 bases; bases with no gene match: 7. Looked up from germline, CDR1 is SGDLS and CDR2 is YYNGEE. This CDR3 spans 15 amino acids. CDR3 coding DNA: TGTGCCAGCAGCCCTAGACAGGGCGGTAATTCACCCCTCCACTTT. Its protein is CASSPRQGGNSPLHF. The full variable domain, rest sourced from reference TRBV9 and TRBJ1-6, is DSGVTQTPKHLITATGQRVTLRCSPRSGDLSVYWYQQSLDQGLQFLIQYYNGEERAKGNILERFSAQQFPDLHSELNLSSLELGDSALYFCASSPRQGGNSPLHFGNGTRLTVT.

The J gene is TRBJ1-5, the V gene TRBV3-1 (or the pseudogene TRBV3-2); possible D gene TRBD1, 5 bases. This CDR3 has 14 residues. The V gene lost 5 bases and the J gene lost 4 bases, with 12 bases spanning the gap. Germline V gene lookup returns CDR1 LGHDT and CDR2 YNNKEL (reference sequence). CDR3 nucleotide sequence: TGTGCCAGCAGCGGGACTGAAGGGAATCAGCCCCAGCATTTT. Protein: CASSGTEGNQPQHF.

The gene calls are TRBV5-1 and TRBJ2-1; TRBD1 matches 9 bases. The ends lost 2 bases at V and 2 bases at J; junction bases unmatched: 5. CDR1 is SGHRS, CDR2 YFSETQ, per germline. The CDR3 has 16 residues. The CDR3 DNA reads TGCGCCAGCAGCTTATTCTGGGACAGGGCCTACAATGAGCAGTTCTTC. Amino acid sequence: CASSLFWDRAYNEQFF.

The V and J genes are TRBV29-1 and TRBJ1-1; 9 bases fit TRBD1. This CDR3 region has 14 residues. Germline CDR1 and CDR2: SQVTM and ANQGSEA. J gave up 0 bases and V 6 bases, and 5 bases lay outside the gene matches. CDR3 nucleotide sequence: TGCAGCGTGAAACAGGGGGCCATGAACACTGAAGCTTTCTTT. Translation gives CSVKQGAMNTEAFF.

The chain employs TRBV12-5 and TRBJ1-1; no clear D. CDR3 length equals 11 residues. Trimming removed 4 bases at V and 10 bases at J, with 10 bases between. The V gene's germline CDR1 is LGHNT and CDR2 FRNRAP. CDR3 sequence: CASGSSYVAFF. DNA for the CDR3: TGTGCTAGTGGTTCGTCTTATGTAGCTTTCTTT.

The V gene is TRBV6-5, the J gene TRBJ1-2; maybe TRBD1 (5 bases). The V end was cut by 3 bases, the J end by 3 bases, with 11 bases between. CDR3 size: 14 residues. Germline lookup yields CDR1 MNHEY and CDR2 SVGAGI. The CDR3 sequence: CASSYLGVDYGYTF. The CDR3 region has the DNA TGTGCCAGCAGTTATTTAGGGGTTGACTATGGCTACACCTTC.

The rearrangement uses TRBV3-1 (or the pseudogene TRBV3-2) and TRBJ1-2, with TRBD1 as a possible D gene (5 bases). The germline V gene has CDR1 LGHDT and CDR2 YNNKEL (reference sequence). The V end was cut by 1 base, the J end by 4 bases, with 10 bases between. There are 14 residues in the CDR3. As DNA, the CDR3 is TGTGCCAGCAGCCAAGGGGCAGGGCGCTATGGCTACACCTTC. This gives the protein CASSQGAGRYGYTF.

The chain combines TRBV5-4 with TRBJ1-2; D is perhaps TRBD1 (5 bases). The CDR3 loop spans 11 amino acids. Germline CDR1 SGHNT, CDR2 YYREEE (reference sequence). The germline V and J ends were trimmed by 4 bases and 5 bases, with 6 bases remaining between them. The CDR3 loop reads CASSQGYGYTF. CDR3 in DNA: TGTGCCAGCAGCCAGGGTTATGGCTACACCTTC. Looking up the rest from reference TRBV5-4 and TRBJ1-2 gives the full variable domain: ETGVTQSPTHLIKTRGQQVTLRCSSQSGHNTVSWYQQALGQGPQFIFQYYREEENGRGNFPPRFSGLQFPNYSSELNVNALELDDSALYLCASSQGYGYTFGSGTRLTVV.

This chain uses TRBV2 with TRBJ1-2; TRBD1 might be the D (5 bases). The CDR3 length is 13 residues. Deletions cut 5 bases from V and 7 bases from J, with 14 bases between. The V gene's germline CDR1 is SNHLY and CDR2 FYNNEI. DNA of the CDR3: TGTGCCAGCAGTTCCGGGATGGGGGGTGGCTACACCTTC. Amino acid sequence: CASSSGMGGGYTF.

The genes are TRBV10-3 and TRBJ2-5; a weak D match, TRBD1 (6 bases). The germline gives CDR1 ENHRY, CDR2 SYGVKD. The CDR3 spans 13 residues. V was trimmed by 2 bases and J by 6 bases, leaving 10 bases between them. The CDR3: CAISEQGLQTQYF. The CDR3 region has the DNA TGTGCCATCAGTGAGCAGGGGTTGCAGACCCAGTACTTC.

A remark on this clone: Distinct nucleotide sequences in the sample also encode this CDR3. The gene calls are TRBV3-1 (or the pseudogene TRBV3-2) and TRBJ1-5; D call uncertain. The CDR3 contains 13 residues. CDR1 and CDR2 from the germline V gene are LGHDT and YNNKEL (reference sequence). V was cut by 0 bases and J by 5 bases, with 5 bases left in between. DNA of the CDR3: TGTGCCAGCAGCCAAGATCGGGATCAGCCCCAGCATTTT. Protein product: CASSQDRDQPQHF.

The chain recombines TRBV5-1 with TRBJ2-7; tentative D call: TRBD1 (6 bases). V was cut by 4 bases and J by 1 base, with 15 bases left in between. Germline V gives CDR1 SGHRS, CDR2 YFSETQ. The CDR3 extends over 15 amino acids. CDR3 loop: CASSLPDRPSYEQYF. CDR3 nucleotides: TGCGCCAGCAGCCTCCCCGACAGGCCGTCCTACGAGCAGTACTTC.

CDR3 nucleotide sequence: TGTGCCAGCCAACTCTCTGGAAACACCATATATTTT. This sequence encodes CASQLSGNTIYF. The rearrangement uses TRBV10-3 and TRBJ1-3; D ambiguous. The CDR3 has 12 amino acids. CDR1 ENHRY and CDR2 SYGVKD come from the germline V gene. Trimming took off 10 bases at V and 0 bases at J, with 7 bases between the two ends.

The rearrangement joins TRBV6-2 or TRBV6-3 to TRBJ1-2, with 8 bases matching TRBD1. Germline assignment: CDR1 MNHEY and CDR2 SVGEGT. V lost 6 bases to trimming and J lost 6 bases; unmatched junction nucleotides: 6. The CDR3 spans 13 residues. The chain's CDR3 is CASSLDRVDGYTF. CDR3 DNA sequence: TGTGCCAGCAGCCTGGACAGGGTGGATGGCTACACCTTC.

The V and J genes are TRBV6-5 and TRBJ1-2; TRBD1 agrees at 7 bases. The CDR3 spans 14 residues. In germline, CDR1 is MNHEY, CDR2 SVGAGI. V shed 6 bases, J shed 7 bases, and the junction held 11 bases outside the gene matches. The CDR3 reads CASRTPTGDGGYTF. The CDR3 region has the DNA TGTGCCAGCAGGACCCCTACAGGGGATGGTGGCTACACCTTC.

The genes are TRBV5-1 and TRBJ2-3; 7 bases match TRBD2. The CDR3 consists of 18 residues. V lost 5 bases and J lost 2; bases outside the gene matches: 17. CDR1 and CDR2 from the germline V gene are SGHRS and YFSETQ. The chain's CDR3 is CASRPGLPRTRITDTQYF. DNA for the CDR3: TGCGCCAGCAGACCGGGACTACCGAGAACTAGGATCACAGATACGCAGTATTTT.

V gene TRBV15 combines with J gene TRBJ1-5; a weak D match, TRBD1 (6 bases). Germline CDR1 reads LNHNV; CDR2 reads YYDKDF (reference sequence). There are 15 residues in the CDR3. Between the trimmed V and J ends, which lost 1 base and 6 bases, there was a span of 13 bases. CDR3 nucleotide sequence: TGTGCCACCAGCAGAGTAACAGGGAAGGGTCAGCCCCAGCATTTT. It translates to CATSRVTGKGQPQHF.

V and J are TRBV5-1 and TRBJ1-3; D ambiguous. Trimming took 0 bases from V and 0 from J, leaving 7 bases between them. The CDR3 runs 15 residues. The germline V gene encodes CDR1 SGHRS and CDR2 YFSETQ. In DNA form, the CDR3 reads TGCGCCAGCAGCTTGGCAGATCACTCTGGAAACACCATATATTTT. This gives the protein CASSLADHSGNTIYF.

The chain joins TRBV24-1 to TRBJ1-2; D gene ambiguous. Germline V gene lookup returns CDR1 KGHDR and CDR2 SFDVKD. There are 13 residues in the CDR3. V lost 1 base, J lost 8 bases, and 10 bases lay in between. The CDR3 DNA reads as TGTGCCACCAGTGATTTTCGGGGAGCCGGCTACACCTTC. This translates into CATSDFRGAGYTF.

The J gene is TRBJ2-3, the V gene TRBV25-1, with TRBD1 as a possible D gene (6 bases). The V gene lost 4 bases and the J gene lost 1 base, with 12 bases spanning the gap. CDR3 length: 15 amino acids. CDR1 is MGHDK and CDR2 is SYGVNS in the germline V gene. This chain's CDR3 is CASSGSGAGTDTQYF. CDR3 nucleotide sequence: TGTGCCAGCAGTGGATCAGGGGCTGGCACAGATACGCAGTATTTT. The whole variable domain, remainder taken from reference TRBV25-1 and TRBJ2-3, is EADIYQTPRYLVIGTGKKITLECSQTMGHDKMYWYQQDPGMELHLIHYSYGVNSTEKGDLSSESTVSRIRTEHFPLTLESARPSHTSQYLCASSGSGAGTDTQYFGPGTRLTVL.

The genes are TRBV29-1 and TRBJ2-1; D remains ambiguous. Trimming left V 3 bases short and J 0 bases short, with 12 bases between. CDR3 size: 15 residues. Germline values: CDR1 SQVTM, CDR2 ANQGSEA. The CDR3 DNA sequence: TGCAGCGTTGACTACGTTTGGAGCTCCTACAATGAGCAGTTCTTC. It encodes CSVDYVWSSYNEQFF.

This clone was seen a handful of times. The chain employs TRBV6-5 and TRBJ2-7; 11 bases are a match to TRBD1. The CDR3 has 16 amino acids. CDR1 and CDR2 from the germline V gene are MNHEY and SVGAGI. The V gene end was trimmed by 0 bases and the J gene end by 4 bases; junction bases not matched to a gene: 5. In DNA, the CDR3 is TGTGCCAGCAGTTACTCGGGGACAGGGGGACTGTACGAGCAGTACTTC. This codes for CASSYSGTGGLYEQYF.

The V gene is TRBV7-3, the J gene TRBJ2-3; 7 positions agree with TRBD2. The germline CDR1 and CDR2 sequences are SGHTA and FQGTGA. V lost 5 bases to trimming and J lost 6 bases; unmatched junction nucleotides: 11. The CDR3 runs to 15 residues. For the CDR3, the DNA is TGTGCCAGCAGCCGCCCTAGCGGACACGGGGATACGCAGTATTTT. Protein: CASSRPSGHGDTQYF.